The 10 T cell receptor beta chains below come from one sample, sequenced in a study of control samples from healthy donors and cancer patients. The table came from immunoSEQ multiplex PCR; TCRdb's copy has only in-frame clones and leaves some out. The sample yields around 48,000 clones, 93% seen once. The sequenced material came from PBMCs. Source of these receptors: a woman aged 45 to 65 with head and neck cancer.

The chain is built from TRBV7-2 and TRBJ2-6, with 7 bases lining up with TRBD1. V shed 5 bases and J 4 bases; nucleotides not matched to a gene: 5. The CDR3 covers 15 residues. The V gene's germline CDR1 is SGHTA and CDR2 FQGNSA. CDR3 sequence (DNA): TGTGCCAGCAGCCCAGACAGGGTAGGGGCCAACGTCCTGACTTTC. Amino acid sequence: CASSPDRVGANVLTF. The variable domain in full, with the rest retrieved from reference TRBV7-2 and TRBJ2-6, is GAGVSQSPSNKVTEKGKDVELRCDPISGHTALYWYRQSLGQGLEFLIYFQGNSAPDKSGLPSDRFSAERTGGSVSTLTIQRTQQEDSAVYLCASSPDRVGANVLTFGAGSRLTVL.

Here the CDR3 reads CASRVGTGNYNEQFF. The CDR3 DNA sequence: TGTGCCAGTAGAGTCGGGACAGGGAACTACAATGAGCAGTTCTTC. The V gene is TRBV19, the J gene TRBJ2-1, with 9 nucleotides matching TRBD1. This CDR3 is 15 amino acids long. Germline V gene sequence: CDR1 LNHDA, CDR2 SQIVND (reference sequence). V was clipped by 6 bases and J by 3 bases; unmatched bases: 6.

The rearrangement links TRBV5-1 to TRBJ2-1; D is undetermined. This CDR3 spans 15 amino acids. Trimming stripped 3 bases from V and 0 bases from J, with 10 bases between. Germline CDR1 and CDR2: SGHRS and YFSETQ. As DNA, the CDR3 is TGCGCCAGCAGCTCAACCCATTTCTCCTACAATGAGCAGTTCTTC. This translates into CASSSTHFSYNEQFF.

The V call is TRBV5-4, the J call TRBJ2-5; 9 bases are shared with TRBD2. Per the germline V gene, CDR1 is SGHNT and CDR2 is YYREEE (reference sequence). The CDR3 runs 16 residues. J was trimmed by 0 bases and V by 4 bases; bases with no gene match: 7. CDR3 sequence reads: CASSRIAGVYQETQYF. CDR3 bases: TGTGCCAGCAGCCGGATAGCGGGGGTGTACCAAGAGACCCAGTACTTC.

This chain uses TRBV7-9 with TRBJ1-3; TRBD1 matches 12 bases. CDR3 length: 17 residues. Germline-derived CDR1 and CDR2 are SEHNR and FQNEAQ (reference sequence). Losses at the gene ends were 2 bases for V and 5 bases for J; bases not matched to a gene: 7. The CDR3 DNA reads as TGTGCCAGCAGCTTAAGGGGACAGGGGGCTTTAAGAAACACCATATATTTT. This codes for CASSLRGQGALRNTIYF.

The chain couples TRBV20-1 to TRBJ2-7; possible D gene TRBD2, 5 bases. Germline lookup yields CDR1 DFQATT and CDR2 SNEGSKA (reference sequence). CDR3 length equals 12 residues. Between the trimmed V and J ends, which lost 3 bases and 5 bases, there was a span of 11 bases. The CDR3 nucleotides are TGCAGTGCTAGTGACGAGGGCCACGAGCAGTACTTC. It translates to CSASDEGHEQYF.

The chain is built from TRBV7-2 and TRBJ1-4; D is possibly TRBD1 (5 bases). The germline V gene has CDR1 SGHTA and CDR2 FQGNSA. The V end lost 5 bases, the J end lost 6 bases, and 13 bases lay between the germline ends. The CDR3 is 14 residues long. CDR3 amino acids: CASSPGRVDEKLFF. In nucleotides, the CDR3 is TGTGCCAGCAGCCCCGGCAGGGTCGATGAAAAACTGTTTTTT.

The rearrangement joins TRBV5-4 to TRBJ1-4; 8 bases are a match to TRBD1. The CDR3 length is 15 residues. V gave up 5 bases and J gave up 3 bases; unmatched junction bases: 6. Germline CDR1 is SGHNT and CDR2 is YYREEE (reference sequence). Written as DNA, the CDR3 is TGTGCCAGCAGTACTCAGGGGGCAGCTAATGAAAAACTGTTTTTT. This encodes CASSTQGAANEKLFF. Full variable domain (missing parts from reference TRBV5-4 and TRBJ1-4): ETGVTQSPTHLIKTRGQQVTLRCSSQSGHNTVSWYQQALGQGPQFIFQYYREEENGRGNFPPRFSGLQFPNYSSELNVNALELDDSALYLCASSTQGAANEKLFFGSGTQLSVL.

The table lists this clone with a count of one. This rearrangement joins TRBV3-1 (or the pseudogene TRBV3-2) to TRBJ1-4; D call uncertain. The CDR3 has 15 residues. Germline V gives CDR1 LGHDT, CDR2 YNNKEL (reference sequence). V was pared by 2 bases and J by 0 bases, with 7 bases between. The CDR3 loop is CASSQRRPTNEKLFF. The DNA for the CDR3 is TGTGCCAGCAGCCAAAGACGACCAACTAATGAAAAACTGTTTTTT.

This chain connects TRBV27 to TRBJ2-7; TRBD1 matches 10 bases. In germline, CDR1 is MNHEY, CDR2 SMNVEV (reference sequence). J gave up 2 bases and V 6 bases, and 4 bases lay outside the gene matches. The CDR3 runs to 14 residues. CDR3 in amino acids: CASRGQGPTYEQYF. CDR3 DNA: TGTGCCAGCAGGGGACAGGGGCCTACCTACGAGCAGTACTTC.